The 16 T cell receptor beta chains listed next were all sequenced from one sample in a study of Ad26.COV2.S vaccination and SARS-CoV-2 variants. Using immunoSEQ multiplex PCR, the repertoire was profiled, and TCRdb retains in-frame clones only, with some absent. Of some 520,000 clones listed, approximately 88% are singletons. Indicated treatment: some 20 received Ad26.COV2.S at low or high dose, single or two shots; 5 received placebo; per-sample allocation not given. Day 63 after the first injection of vaccine or placebo was the sampling time. The material sequenced was peripheral blood, taken in a trial of Ad26.COV2.S vaccine versus placebo. These receptors all come from a person aged 18-60 years who received the Ad26.COV2.S COVID-19 vaccine or a placebo.

Only one count was recorded for this clone. The chain links TRBV28 to TRBJ2-7; perhaps D is TRBD1 or TRBD2 (5 bases each). Per the germline V gene, CDR1 is MDHEN and CDR2 is SYDVKM. V lost 7 bases to trimming and J lost 0 bases, with 10 bases between them. The CDR3 loop spans 13 amino acids. CDR3 nucleotide sequence: TGTGCCAGCACCGGGGCAGGCTCCTACGAGCAGTACTTC. Its protein product is CASTGAGSYEQYF. The full variable domain, completed using reference TRBV28 and TRBJ2-7, is DVKVTQSSRYLVKRTGEKVFLECVQDMDHENMFWYRQDPGLGLRLIYFSYDVKMKEKGDIPEGYSVSREKKERFSLILESASTNQTSMYLCASTGAGSYEQYFGPGTRLTVT.

The chain links TRBV7-2 to TRBJ2-7; D tentatively fits TRBD1 or TRBD2 (5 bases each). The CDR3 covers 13 residues. Looked up from germline, CDR1 is SGHTA and CDR2 is FQGNSA. V lost 0 bases to trimming and J lost 7 bases, with 10 bases between them. The CDR3 nucleotides read TGTGCCAGCAGCTTAGCGGCGAGGGGAGAGCAGTACTTC. Translation: CASSLAARGEQYF.

V is TRBV19 and J is TRBJ2-7; perhaps TRBD2 as D (5 bases). V gave up 0 bases and J gave up 7 bases, with 10 bases separating them. The CDR3 loop spans 13 amino acids. Germline-derived CDR1 and CDR2 are LNHDA and SQIVND (reference sequence). The CDR3 loop is CASSIDRWEEQYF. DNA for the CDR3: TGTGCCAGTAGTATAGATCGATGGGAGGAGCAGTACTTC.

V usage is TRBV5-6 and J usage is TRBJ1-1; no firm D call. The CDR3 extends over 15 amino acids. Germline CDR1 and CDR2: SGHDT and YYEEEE. V lost 4 bases and J 0 bases, leaving 13 bases between the germline ends. CDR3 protein: CASSMRRVVNTEAFF. As DNA, the CDR3 is TGTGCCAGCAGCATGAGGCGGGTGGTGAACACTGAAGCTTTCTTT.

This clone was observed once. The CDR3 nucleotides read TGTGCCAGCAGCTTAGAGCTCAATCAGCCCCAGCATTTT. Translating it yields CASSLELNQPQHF. V usage is TRBV7-2 and J usage is TRBJ1-5; no definite D call. V lost 1 base and J 3 bases, leaving 4 bases between the germline ends. Germline CDR1 and CDR2: SGHTA and FQGNSA. The CDR3 is 13 residues long.

This CDR3 is CASRGTGRNSPLHF. DNA for the CDR3: TGTGCCAGCAGGGGGACAGGGAGGAATTCACCCCTCCACTTT. J is TRBJ1-6 and V is TRBV28, with 9 nucleotides matching TRBD1. The CDR3 is made up of 14 amino acids. CDR1 is MDHEN, CDR2 SYDVKM, per germline. V trimming: 6 bases; J trimming: 7 bases; junction bases outside the gene matches: 4.

A word on this clone: Other DNA sequences in the same sample also yield this CDR3. The gene calls are TRBV19 and TRBJ2-7; 9 bases are a match to TRBD1. Germline CDR1 is LNHDA and CDR2 is SQIVND (reference sequence). This CDR3 is built from 14 residues. V shed 11 bases and J 2 bases; nucleotides not matched to a gene: 10. The CDR3 DNA reads as TGTGCCTCTACGCCGGGACAGGGCGCCTACGAGCAGTACTTC. It is translated as CASTPGQGAYEQYF.

CDR3 in amino acids: CATSVHRGGTEAFF. DNA of the CDR3: TGTGCCACCAGCGTCCACAGGGGGGGCACTGAAGCTTTCTTT. This chain connects TRBV15 to TRBJ1-1; 8 bases align to TRBD1. CDR3 size: 14 residues. CDR1 is LNHNV and CDR2 is YYDKDF in the germline V gene (reference sequence). V lost 5 bases to trimming and J lost 4 bases; unmatched junction nucleotides: 6.

In DNA form, the CDR3 reads TGTGCCTGGAGTAGCAGCCCCACAGATACGCAGTATTTT. It yields the protein CAWSSSPTDTQYF. The V and J genes are TRBV30 and TRBJ2-3; D unclear. This CDR3 has 13 amino acids. V shed 2 bases and J shed 2 bases, with 8 bases lying between them. CDR1 and CDR2 (germline): GTSNPN, SVGIG (reference sequence).

This clone was detected a few times. V gene TRBV19 combines with J gene TRBJ1-5; D is unclear. CDR3 length: 14 amino acids. Germline CDR1 reads LNHDA; CDR2 reads SQIVND (reference sequence). The V end was cut by 3 bases, the J end by 2 bases, with 8 bases between. As DNA, the CDR3 is TGTGCCAGTAGTATTATAGCGGGCAATCAGCCCCAGCATTTT. Translated: CASSIIAGNQPQHF. Combining the CDR3 with reference TRBV19 and TRBJ1-5 gives the whole variable domain DGGITQSPKYLFRKEGQNVTLSCEQNLNHDAMYWYRQDPGQGLRLIYYSQIVNDFQKGDIAEGYSVSREKKESFPLTVTSAQKNPTAFYLCASSIIAGNQPQHFGDGTRLSIL.

V is TRBV11-3 and J is TRBJ2-1; 10 nucleotides match TRBD1. CDR3 length: 14 amino acids. From germline, CDR1 is SGHNT and CDR2 YENEEA. V trimming: 5 bases; J trimming: 10 bases; junction bases outside the gene matches: 8. CDR3: CASSQRDRGNEQFF. As DNA, the CDR3 is TGTGCCAGCAGCCAACGGGACAGGGGTAACGAGCAGTTCTTC.

The chain couples TRBV6-7 to TRBJ2-1, with a tentative D call TRBD1 (6 bases). TRBV6-7 is recorded as an ORF, its role being uncertain. Deletions cut 2 bases from V and 5 bases from J, with 13 bases between. CDR3 length equals 15 residues. The CDR3 here is CASSYVQTGHNEQFF. The CDR3 bases are TGTGCCAGCAGTTACGTCCAAACAGGGCACAATGAGCAGTTCTTC.

The chain uses TRBV5-1 and TRBJ1-1; TRBD1 matches 7 bases. V gave up 5 bases and J gave up 5 bases; unmatched junction bases: 12. Per the germline V gene, CDR1 is SGHRS and CDR2 is YFSETQ. CDR3 size: 15 residues. The CDR3 region is CASSLTGEVRTEAFF. The DNA of the CDR3 is TGCGCCAGCAGTCTAACAGGGGAGGTGCGAACTGAAGCTTTCTTT.

This sequence joins TRBV30 and TRBJ2-1; 8 bases are shared with TRBD2. Trimming took 2 bases from V and 3 from J; bases not matched to a gene: 6. Germline values: CDR1 GTSNPN, CDR2 SVGIG (reference sequence). The length of the CDR3 is 15 residues. CDR3 bases: TGTGCCTGGAGTCAAACTAGCGGAAACTACAATGAGCAGTTCTTC. Protein: CAWSQTSGNYNEQFF. The full variable domain, its missing parts supplied by reference TRBV30 and TRBJ2-1, is SQTIHQWPATLVQPVGSPLSLECTVEGTSNPNLYWYRQAAGRGLQLLFYSVGIGQISSEVPQNLSASRPQDRQFILSSKKLLLSDSGFYLCAWSQTSGNYNEQFFGPGTRLTVL.

The genes are TRBV4-3 and TRBJ2-7; 8 bases align to TRBD1. The trim removed 1 base at V and 4 bases at J, leaving 6 bases unmatched. CDR1 and CDR2 (germline): LGHNA, YSLEER. The CDR3 is 15 amino acids. The CDR3 coding sequence is TGCGCCAGCAGCCAAGCCGGGACAGGAAGATACGAGCAGTACTTC. It translates to CASSQAGTGRYEQYF.

The V gene is TRBV28, the J gene TRBJ1-5; D is undetermined. The V gene lost 9 bases and the J gene lost 5 bases, with 11 bases spanning the gap. This CDR3 spans 12 amino acids. CDR1 and CDR2 (germline): MDHEN, SYDVKM. The CDR3 is CASDYSDQPQHF. CDR3 sequence (DNA): TGTGCCAGTGACTACAGTGATCAGCCCCAGCATTTT.